The clone carrying this TCR beta chain was counted ten times or more. Its specificity is unknown. This CDR3 spans 13 amino acids. The germline V gene has CDR1 SGHRS and CDR2 YFSETQ. V was clipped by 7 bases and J by 6 bases; unmatched bases: 6. TCRdb fed the 5' RACE reads into MiXCR, producing one record per CDR3 protein. Of some 500,000 distinct CDR3 sequences detected, more than 13% appear once; the ten largest clones hold 0.5% to 0.65%. This record comes from a study of identical twins. Regarding the study as a whole: Twin-shared out-of-frame alpha sequences showed excess low generation probability. Conclusions were drawn cross-sectionally by statistical analysis, without following the same donors. Cord blood beta clonotypes that were abundant carried fewer insertions, and memory repertoires showed no such trend. Invariant MAIT and iNKT cells could partly confound zero-insertion analyses.

This same sample was also part of a study on yellow fever vaccine responses in identical twins.

The source material was CD4+ T cells sorted from blood. This clonotype originated in a woman between 18 and 30 years old in good health. The rearrangement uses TRBV5-1 and TRBJ2-3; 9 positions match TRBD2. Here the CDR3 DNA reads TGCGCCAGCTCGGCGGGGGGGCGTGATACGCAGTATTTT. Translated: CASSAGGRDTQYF.